This T cell receptor (beta chain) derives from a study of somatic mutations in cytotoxic T cells in rheumatoid arthritis. Findings of the study overall: Among patients with rheumatoid arthritis, but not healthy controls, CD8+ clonality increased with age.

Germline V gene sequence: CDR1 SGDLS, CDR2 YYNGEE. Trimming removed 0 bases at V and 8 bases at J, with 12 bases between. This CDR3 comprises 14 residues. Points on this clone: Its cognate antigen is unknown.

TCRdb keeps only in-frame clones here, not all; method: immunoSEQ multiplex PCR. The table has some 20,000 clones, around 84% seen once. The clonotype was recovered from a woman aged 45-65 years in good health. Material for sequencing was CD8+ T cells sorted from blood. The rearrangement links TRBV9 to TRBJ2-1, with a tentative D call TRBD2 (6 bases). CDR3 amino acids: CASSVGRATDEQFF. In DNA, the CDR3 is TGTGCCAGCAGCGTAGGGAGGGCTACCGATGAGCAGTTCTTC.